The 10 T cell receptor beta chains reported below all come from one sample, sequenced in a study of cytomegalovirus exposure and HLA in healthy donors. Primers: 60 Vbeta forward and 13 Jbeta reverse. Profiling relied on immunoSEQ multiplex PCR, and the TCRdb table lists in-frame clones only, not all of them. The sample holds approximately 170,000 clones. Material for sequencing was PBMCs. The receptors come from a woman under 30 in good health and CMV-seropositive.

This chain connects TRBV6-1 to TRBJ2-5; weak D call: TRBD1 (6 bases). Trimming stripped 6 bases from V and 5 bases from J, with 13 bases between. CDR3 length: 13 amino acids. The germline V gene has CDR1 MNHNS and CDR2 SASEGT. CDR3 residues: CASRTTGYETQYF. The CDR3, as DNA: TGTGCCAGCAGAACCACAGGGTACGAGACCCAGTACTTC.

The gene calls are TRBV5-1 and TRBJ2-7; a weak D match, TRBD2 (6 bases). V was trimmed by 4 bases and J by 7 bases, leaving 15 bases between them. This CDR3 is built from 13 residues. The germline V gene has CDR1 SGHRS and CDR2 YFSETQ. The CDR3 here is CASSRQWGDEQYF. CDR3 bases: TGCGCCAGCAGCCGTCAATGGGGGGATGAGCAGTACTTC.

The V gene is TRBV2, the J gene TRBJ2-7; the D gene is possibly TRBD2 (6 bases). CDR1 and CDR2 (germline): SNHLY, FYNNEI. Trimming took off 4 bases at V and 2 bases at J, with 15 bases between the two ends. This CDR3 spans 15 amino acids. The CDR3 region is CASSVGLAMAYEQYF. CDR3 DNA sequence: TGTGCCAGCAGTGTGGGGCTAGCGATGGCCTACGAGCAGTACTTC.

The chain links TRBV5-1 to TRBJ2-6, with 7 bases that match TRBD1. J was trimmed by 2 bases and V by 2 bases; bases with no gene match: 1. Per germline, CDR1 SGHRS and CDR2 YFSETQ. This CDR3 has 15 amino acids. Written as DNA, the CDR3 is TGCGCCAGCAGCTTCGACAGGGCTGGGGCCAACGTCCTGACTTTC. Its protein product is CASSFDRAGANVLTF.

V gene TRBV2 combines with J gene TRBJ1-1, with 7 bases matching TRBD1. V lost 8 bases, J lost 2 bases, and 8 bases stayed unmatched. The CDR3 totals 14 residues. The germline V gene encodes CDR1 SNHLY and CDR2 FYNNEI. The CDR3 sequence is CASFSGQVNTEAFF. CDR3 in DNA: TGTGCCAGCTTTAGCGGACAGGTAAACACTGAAGCTTTCTTT.

Comment on this clone: Sequence at one end of the junction differs from germline and may be a read error. This rearrangement joins TRBV7-7 to TRBJ2-2; perhaps TRBD2 as D (6 bases). From germline, CDR1 is SSHAT and CDR2 FNYEAQ (reference sequence). CDR3 length: 15 amino acids. The CDR3 loop reads CASSLLGGNTGELFF. CDR3 DNA sequence: TGTGCTAGCAGCCTCCTGGGAGGGAACACCGGGGAGCTGTTTTTT.

The chain employs TRBV7-9 and TRBJ2-1; 15 nucleotides align to TRBD2. Losses at the gene ends were 5 bases for V and 9 bases for J; bases not matched to a gene: 5. CDR3 length: 15 residues. Germline assignment: CDR1 SEHNR and CDR2 FQNEAQ (reference sequence). The CDR3 sequence: CASSLGTSGRSEQFF. For the CDR3, the DNA is TGTGCCAGCAGCCTAGGGACTAGCGGGAGGAGTGAGCAGTTCTTC.

This chain links TRBV5-1 with TRBJ2-7; TRBD1 agrees at 7 bases. Germline V lookup: CDR1 SGHRS, CDR2 YFSETQ. V trimming: 4 bases; J trimming: 0 bases; junction bases outside the gene matches: 10. This CDR3 is 16 amino acids long. CDR3 DNA sequence: TGCGCCAGCAGCAGGGGGCAGGGGTTGGGCTCCTACGAGCAGTACTTC. Translation: CASSRGQGLGSYEQYF.

The chain uses TRBV28 and TRBJ2-7; 9 bases match TRBD1. This CDR3 is built from 16 residues. Germline trimming cut 1 base from V and 4 bases from J; bases unmatched to any gene: 8. CDR1 and CDR2 (germline): MDHEN, SYDVKM. DNA of the CDR3: TGTGCCAGCAGTTTATACGCCGGGACAGGGCGGTACGAGCAGTACTTC. Amino acid sequence: CASSLYAGTGRYEQYF.

CDR3 sequence reads: CASSCTGTDGTGELFF. The CDR3 DNA follows: TGTGCCAGCAGCTGTACCGGGACAGATGGCACCGGGGAGCTGTTTTTT. The chain links TRBV5-6 to TRBJ2-2; 7 nucleotides line up with TRBD1. CDR3 length: 16 residues. V trimming: 3 bases; J trimming: 4 bases; junction bases outside the gene matches: 9. Germline CDR1 reads SGHDT; CDR2 reads YYEEEE.